The rows below give T cell receptor beta chains drawn from one sample of a study of PD-1 blockade in classical Hodgkin lymphoma. The data were produced by immunoSEQ multiplex PCR, yet TCRdb's version contains in-frame clones alone and is incomplete. The profile shows roughly 64,000 clones, 75% to 95% of them singletons. The input for sequencing was peripheral blood mononuclear cells (PBMCs), taken before the fourth cycle of nivolumab. Receptors were obtained from a human donor with classical Hodgkin lymphoma. The CDR3 runs from the conserved cysteine through the conserved F or W. The D gene is left open where the match is weak. Some rows have no size entry. The others give once, few or many, or a class for an expanded clone.

size,D,J,V,CDR3,DNA
.,.,TRBJ2-7,TRBV7-9,CASSPRGVEQYF,TGTGCCAGCAGCCCCAGGGGTGTCGAGCAGTACTTC
once,TRBD1,TRBJ1-1,TRBV4-1,CASSQAGDRGPFSEAFF,TGCGCCAGCAGCCAAGCCGGGGACAGGGGGCCTTTCTCTGAAGCTTTCTTT
.,.,TRBJ2-7,TRBV4-1,CASSLGGLNEQYF,TGCGCCAGCAGTCTAGGGGGGCTAAACGAGCAGTACTTC
.,.,TRBJ2-5,TRBV7-8,CASRDGTPQETQYF,TGTGCCAGCAGAGACGGGACCCCGCAAGAGACCCAGTACTTC
.,.,TRBJ1-2,TRBV6-4,CASSDSPSGGFPLVGYTF,TGTGCCAGCAGTGACTCGCCCTCCGGGGGGTTCCCCTTAGTAGGCTACACCTTC
.,.,TRBJ2-7,TRBV7-2,CASSSIPGRYEQYF,TGTGCCAGCAGCTCCATTCCGGGACGGTACGAGCAGTACTTC
.,.,TRBJ2-5,TRBV19,CASSIHPETQYF,TGTGCCAGTAGTATTCACCCTGAGACCCAGTACTTC
once,.,TRBJ2-3,TRBV7-2,CASSLDSGRDTQYF,TGTGCCAGCAGCTTAGATTCGGGCCGTGATACGCAGTATTTT
.,.,TRBJ1-4,TRBV23-1,CATTSLRDFYNEKLFF,TGCGCCACCACTTCCCTCAGGGACTTCTACAATGAAAAACTGTTTTTT
.,TRBD1,TRBJ2-7,TRBV5-8,CASSLGGQASSYEQYF,TGTGCCAGCAGCTTGGGGGGACAGGCAAGCTCCTACGAGCAGTACTTC
.,.,TRBJ2-5,TRBV30,CAWSVLMETQYF,TGTGCCTGGAGTGTACTTATGGAGACCCAGTACTTC
.,.,TRBJ2-7,TRBV6-5,CASSYVPLAAEYEQYF,TGTGCCAGCAGTTACGTCCCACTAGCCGCCGAATACGAGCAGTACTTC
.,TRBD2,TRBJ2-1,TRBV18,CASSHTGPGLAGYNEQFF,TGTGCCAGCTCTCACACAGGCCCGGGACTAGCGGGATACAATGAGCAGTTCTTC
.,.,TRBJ2-3,TRBV28,CASGGQIYTDTQYF,TGTGCCAGCGGCGGACAGATATACACAGATACGCAGTATTTT
.,.,TRBJ2-1,TRBV5-6,CASSLRGEQFF,TGTGCCAGCAGCTTGCGGGGTGAGCAGTTCTTC
few,TRBD2,TRBJ2-7,TRBV11-2,CASSLGTSPDDSYEQYF,TGTGCCAGCAGCTTGGGGACTAGCCCAGACGACTCCTACGAGCAGTACTTC
.,.,TRBJ1-3,TRBV2,CAIYRFSGNTIYF,TGTGCCATTTACAGGTTCTCTGGAAACACCATATATTTT
.,TRBD1,TRBJ2-5,TRBV2,CASRWDRGETQYF,TGTGCCAGCAGATGGGACAGGGGAGAGACCCAGTACTTC
once,TRBD1,TRBJ2-7,TRBV19,CASIGTDYEQYF,TGTGCCAGCATCGGGACAGACTACGAGCAGTACTTC
.,TRBD1,TRBJ1-2,TRBV7-9,CASSFDRGLGYTF,TGTGCCAGCAGCTTCGACAGGGGGCTTGGCTACACCTTC
.,.,TRBJ2-2,TRBV27,CASSLSGNTGELFF,TGTGCCAGCAGTTTATCCGGCAACACCGGGGAGCTGTTTTTT
.,.,TRBJ1-2,TRBV25-1,CASSVRTDGYTF,TGTGCCAGCAGTGTTCGGACGGATGGCTACACCTTC
.,.,TRBJ2-1,TRBV19,CASSRGAGVVGEQFF,TGTGCCAGTAGTAGGGGTGCAGGGGTGGTAGGTGAGCAGTTCTTC
.,.,TRBJ2-7,TRBV9,CASSPGGGFYEQYF,TGTGCCAGCTCCCCTGGGGGCGGTTTCTACGAGCAGTACTTC
.,TRBD1,TRBJ1-2,TRBV5-4,CASSSTTGVMGYTF,TGTGCCAGCAGCTCTACTACAGGGGTAATGGGCTACACCTTC
.,.,TRBJ2-3,TRBV9,CASSVEDGADTQYF,TGTGCCAGCAGCGTAGAAGACGGCGCAGATACGCAGTATTTT
once,.,TRBJ2-5,TRBV7-9,CASSVVGETQYF,TGTGCCAGCTCAGTTGTCGGAGAGACCCAGTACTTC
.,.,TRBJ2-5,TRBV6-6,CASNPWGAGETQYF,TGTGCCAGCAACCCGTGGGGGGCGGGAGAGACCCAGTACTTC
.,.,TRBJ2-1,TRBV6-1,CASMMTAIPYNEQFF,TGTGCCAGCATGATGACAGCAATCCCCTACAATGAGCAGTTCTTC
.,TRBD1,TRBJ1-2,TRBV12-5,CASGLWDWNQGARNYGYTF,TGTGCTAGTGGTTTGTGGGATTGGAACCAGGGGGCTCGGAACTATGGCTACACCTTC
.,.,TRBJ2-3,TRBV2,CASSPASPLWTDTQYF,TGTGCCAGCAGTCCTGCTAGCCCCCTTTGGACAGATACGCAGTATTTT
.,.,TRBJ1-2,TRBV15,CATSSLTRGPPNYGYTF,TGTGCCACCAGCAGTCTAACTCGAGGACCTCCTAACTATGGCTACACCTTC
.,.,TRBJ1-2,TRBV21-1,CASSSQGGFRVTNYGYTF,TGTGCCAGCAGCTCCCAGGGGGGGTTTAGGGTAACTAACTATGGCTACACCTTC
.,.,TRBJ1-1,TRBV6-5,CASSYGQNTEAFF,TGTGCCAGCAGTTACGGGCAGAACACTGAAGCTTTCTTT
.,.,TRBJ1-1,TRBV5-6,CASSLLKGIYTEAFF,TGTGCCAGCAGCTTGCTTAAGGGAATTTACACTGAAGCTTTCTTT
.,.,TRBJ1-1,TRBV19,CASSIQGLNTEAFF,TGTGCCAGTAGTATTCAAGGGTTGAACACTGAAGCTTTCTTT
.,TRBD1,TRBJ2-5,TRBV20-1,CSAPRGETQYF,TGCAGTGCTCCCAGGGGGGAGACCCAGTACTTC